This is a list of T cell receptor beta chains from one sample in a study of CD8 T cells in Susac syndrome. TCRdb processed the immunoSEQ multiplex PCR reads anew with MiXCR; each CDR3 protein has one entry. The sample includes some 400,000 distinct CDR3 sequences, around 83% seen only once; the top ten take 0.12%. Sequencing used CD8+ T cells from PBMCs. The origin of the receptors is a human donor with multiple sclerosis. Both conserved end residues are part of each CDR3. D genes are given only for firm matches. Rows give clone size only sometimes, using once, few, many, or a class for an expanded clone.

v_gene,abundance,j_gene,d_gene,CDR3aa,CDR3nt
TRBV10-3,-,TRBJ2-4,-,CAISENTGLGNIQYF,TGTGCCATCAGTGAGAACACAGGATTGGGAAACATTCAGTACTTC
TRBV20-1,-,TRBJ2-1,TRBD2,CSASPRLAGGNEQFF,TGCAGTGCTAGCCCTAGACTAGCGGGGGGAAATGAGCAGTTCTTC
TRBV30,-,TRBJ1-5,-,CAWSVSEFSNQPQHF,TGTGCCTGGAGTGTTTCTGAGTTTAGCAATCAGCCCCAGCATTTT
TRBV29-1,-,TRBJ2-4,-,CSVLDQNIQYF,TGCAGCGTTCTCGATCAAAACATTCAGTACTTC
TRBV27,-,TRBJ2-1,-,CASSLSMGGASNEQFF,TGTGCCAGCAGTTTATCGATGGGGGGCGCGAGCAATGAGCAGTTCTTC
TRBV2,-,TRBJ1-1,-,CASEVLRMNTEAFF,TGTGCCAGCGAAGTCTTGCGGATGAACACTGAAGCTTTCTTT
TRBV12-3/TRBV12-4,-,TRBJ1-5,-,CASRQGEGNQPQHF,TGTGCCAGCAGACAAGGGGAGGGCAATCAGCCCCAGCATTTT
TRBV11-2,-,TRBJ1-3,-,CASRSDEAGPGNTIYF,TGTGCCAGCAGGTCAGACGAGGCGGGTCCTGGAAACACCATATATTTT
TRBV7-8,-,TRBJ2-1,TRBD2,CASSPVRLAGEQFF,TGTGCCAGCAGCCCAGTACGTCTAGCGGGTGAGCAGTTCTTC
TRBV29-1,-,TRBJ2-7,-,CSVEGEQAEQYF,TGCAGCGTTGAAGGGGAACAGGCTGAGCAGTACTTC
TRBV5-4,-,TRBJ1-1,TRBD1,CASSSEGGQGDTEAFF,TGTGCCAGCAGCTCCGAGGGGGGACAGGGAGACACTGAAGCTTTCTTT
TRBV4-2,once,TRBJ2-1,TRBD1,CASSHPMGTGVHGEQFF,TGTGCCAGCAGCCATCCAATGGGGACAGGGGTACATGGTGAGCAGTTCTTC
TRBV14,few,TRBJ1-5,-,CASSQGNQPQHF,TGTGCCAGCAGCCAAGGGAATCAGCCCCAGCATTTT
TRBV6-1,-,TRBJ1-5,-,CASSDRGAYSNQPQHF,TGTGCCAGCAGTGACAGGGGCGCATATAGCAATCAGCCCCAGCATTTT
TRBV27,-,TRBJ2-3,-,CASSLGPRQSTDTQYF,TGTGCCAGCAGTTTAGGACCTCGGCAGTCCACAGATACGCAGTATTTT
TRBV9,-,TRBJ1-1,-,CASSAPTGVRTSTEAFF,TGTGCCAGCAGCGCGCCCACGGGGGTGCGAACAAGCACTGAAGCTTTCTTT
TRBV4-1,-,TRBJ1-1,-,CASSQGWGENTEAFF,TGCGCCAGCAGCCAAGGATGGGGAGAGAACACTGAAGCTTTCTTT
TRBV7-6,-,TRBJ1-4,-,CASSSPIGSNEKLFF,TGTGCCAGCAGCTCACCTATAGGGAGTAATGAAAAACTGTTTTTT
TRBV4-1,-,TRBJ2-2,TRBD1,CASSHFYALGQARGELFF,TGCGCCAGCAGCCACTTCTACGCCCTCGGACAGGCTAGAGGGGAGCTGTTTTTT
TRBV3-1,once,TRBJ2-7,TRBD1,CASSRPQTGLYEQYF,TGTGCCAGCAGCCGACCCCAGACAGGGCTCTACGAGCAGTACTTC
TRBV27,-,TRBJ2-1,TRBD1,CASSFSQGDSEQFF,TGTGCCAGCAGTTTCTCACAGGGGGACAGTGAGCAGTTCTTC
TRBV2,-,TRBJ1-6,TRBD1,CASSEAPTGVHSPLHF,TGTGCCAGCAGTGAAGCGCCGACAGGGGTTCATTCACCCCTCCACTTT
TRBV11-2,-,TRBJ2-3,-,CASSFSQGVADTQYF,TGTGCCAGCAGCTTTTCACAGGGAGTTGCAGATACGCAGTATTTT
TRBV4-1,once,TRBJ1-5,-,CASSQESGFIQPQHF,TGCGCCAGCAGCCAAGAATCAGGGTTTATACAGCCCCAGCATTTT
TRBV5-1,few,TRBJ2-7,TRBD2,CASSWTSGGFSYEQYF,TGCGCCAGCAGCTGGACTAGCGGGGGATTCTCCTACGAGCAGTACTTC
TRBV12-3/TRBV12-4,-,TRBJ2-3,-,CASSPTGTQYF,TGTGCCAGCAGTCCGACGGGTACGCAGTATTTT
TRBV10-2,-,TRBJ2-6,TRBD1,CASSFGQGLSGANVLTF,TGCGCCAGCAGTTTCGGACAGGGGCTCTCTGGGGCCAACGTCCTGACTTTC
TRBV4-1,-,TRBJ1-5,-,CASSQSGYQPQHF,TGCGCCAGCAGCCAAAGCGGATATCAGCCCCAGCATTTT
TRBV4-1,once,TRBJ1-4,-,CASSQVVVEKLFF,TGCGCCAGCAGCCAAGTGGTAGTTGAAAAACTGTTTTTT
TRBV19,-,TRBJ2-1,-,CASSATGNEQFF,TGTGCCAGTAGTGCAACGGGCAATGAGCAGTTCTTC
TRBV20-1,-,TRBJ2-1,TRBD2,CSAHSTSGRVNEQFF,TGCAGTGCTCACTCGACTAGCGGGAGGGTAAATGAGCAGTTCTTC
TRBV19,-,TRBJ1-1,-,CASSDNMNTEAFF,TGTGCCAGTAGTGACAACATGAACACTGAAGCTTTCTTT
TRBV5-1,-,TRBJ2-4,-,CASSGQIENIQYF,TGCGCCAGCAGCGGACAGATCGAAAACATTCAGTACTTC
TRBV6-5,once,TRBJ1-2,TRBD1,CASSYGQGGDEGYTF,TGTGCCAGCAGTTATGGACAGGGGGGCGACGAAGGCTACACCTTC
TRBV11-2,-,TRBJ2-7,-,CASSFPAVGPEHEQYF,TGTGCCAGCAGCTTCCCTGCAGTTGGGCCGGAGCACGAGCAGTACTTC
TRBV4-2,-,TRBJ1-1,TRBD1,CASSRLGDRGPEAFF,TGTGCCAGCAGCCGCTTAGGGGACAGGGGGCCTGAAGCTTTCTTT
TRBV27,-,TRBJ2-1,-,CASSYGTPHNEQFF,TGTGCCAGCAGCTACGGGACCCCCCACAATGAGCAGTTCTTC
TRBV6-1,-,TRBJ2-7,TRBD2,CASSRTSGSLVEQYF,TGTGCCAGCAGCCGGACTAGCGGGAGTCTCGTCGAGCAGTACTTC
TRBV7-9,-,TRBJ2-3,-,CASSSNDGRTDTQYF,TGTGCCAGCAGCTCGAATGACGGCCGCACAGATACGCAGTATTTT
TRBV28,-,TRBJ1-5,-,CASSLASVTGEYSNQPQHF,TGTGCCAGCAGTTTAGCTTCGGTGACAGGAGAATATAGCAATCAGCCCCAGCATTTT
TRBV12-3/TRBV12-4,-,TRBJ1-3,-,CASSRQEGSGNTIYF,TGTGCCAGCAGTCGACAGGAGGGCTCTGGAAACACCATATATTTT